The clone carrying this T cell receptor beta chain was detected a few times. The sample is drawn from a study of T-cell memory formation after mild COVID-19. With 4 bases removed from V and 4 bases from J, the gap between germline ends came to 18 bases. CDR1 and CDR2 (germline): KGHDR, SFDVKD. The length of the CDR3 is 16 residues. TCRdb recomputed calls from the 5' RACE reads with MiXCR, one row per CDR3 protein. The profile shows around 370,000 distinct CDR3 sequences, roughly 21% of them singletons. The chain carries TRBV24-1 and TRBJ2-5, with a possible D match to TRBD2 (5 bases). The sequence derives from an adult woman who had mild COVID-19 (a few samples of this study predate the infection). Cell type and time point are not known. Sequencing input: PBMCs or a T cell subset sorted from them (not recorded which). DNA for the CDR3: TGTGCCACCAGTGAACCTGGAGGCAGTCCGGTAGAGACCCAGTACTTC. Translating gives CATSEPGGSPVETQYF.